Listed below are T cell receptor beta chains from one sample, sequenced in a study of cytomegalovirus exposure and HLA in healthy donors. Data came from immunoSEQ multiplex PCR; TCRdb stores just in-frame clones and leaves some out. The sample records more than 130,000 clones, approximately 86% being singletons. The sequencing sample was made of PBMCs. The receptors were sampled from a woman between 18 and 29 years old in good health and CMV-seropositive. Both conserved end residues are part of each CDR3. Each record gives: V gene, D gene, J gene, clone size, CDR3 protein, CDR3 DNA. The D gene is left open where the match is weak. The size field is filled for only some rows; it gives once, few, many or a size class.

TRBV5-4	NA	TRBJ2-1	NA	CASSLGGGISYNEQFF	TGTGCCAGCAGCTTGGGCGGCGGGATCTCCTACAATGAGCAGTTCTTC
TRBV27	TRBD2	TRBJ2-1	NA	CASRRGTSGGLFF	TGTGCCAGCAGGCGGGGGACTAGCGGGGGTTTGTTCTTC
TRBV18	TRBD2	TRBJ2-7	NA	CASSTGGIYEQYF	TGTGCCAGCTCAACGGGAGGAATCTACGAGCAGTACTTC
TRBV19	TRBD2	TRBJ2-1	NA	CATTLWAGGERNEQFF	TGTGCCACAACGCTGTGGGCGGGAGGGGAAAGGAATGAGCAGTTCTTC
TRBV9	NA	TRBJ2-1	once	CASSRGYNEQFF	TGTGCCAGCAGCCGGGGCTACAATGAGCAGTTCTTC
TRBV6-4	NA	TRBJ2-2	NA	CASSDWGYGELFF	TGTGCCAGCAGTGACTGGGGCTACGGGGAGCTGTTTTTT
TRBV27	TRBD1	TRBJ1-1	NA	CASSLPGQEEAFF	TGTGCCAGCAGCCTCCCCGGACAGGAAGAAGCTTTCTTT
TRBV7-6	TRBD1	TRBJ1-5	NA	CASSQFRGPGNQPQHF	TGTGCCAGCAGCCAATTCAGGGGGCCGGGCAATCAGCCCCAGCATTTT
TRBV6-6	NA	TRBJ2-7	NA	CASQIEGFSYEQYF	TGTGCCAGCCAGATAGAGGGCTTCTCCTACGAGCAGTACTTC
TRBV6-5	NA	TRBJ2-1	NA	CASSYSRAEQFF	TGTGCCAGCAGTTACTCGCGGGCTGAGCAGTTCTTC